The clone carrying this TCR beta chain was counted many times. Its matching antigen is unknown. The sample originates from a study of cytotoxic CD8 clonotypes in ibrutinib-treated CLL. Overall study findings and caveats: The study found baseline clonality above age-matched healthy donors, tracking circulating CD8+ T-cell counts. The public clonotypes identified were infrequent and showed contraction or stability on treatment. Sampling times (in sustained-remission versus progressing patients) were not the same.

CDR3 length equals 16 residues. Looked up from germline, CDR1 is SGHDT and CDR2 is YYEEEE. Trimming removed 5 bases from V and 5 bases from J, with 17 bases in between. Sequenced by immunoSEQ multiplex PCR; TCRdb stores in-frame clones only, minus some. The data hold some 120,000 clones, with about 58% observed a single time. V gene TRBV5-6 combines with J gene TRBJ1-6, with D perhaps TRBD1 (5 bases). Sequenced here: PBMCs, sampled after 24 months of ibrutinib treatment. This clonotype originated in a human donor with chronic lymphocytic leukemia. As DNA, the CDR3 is TGTGCCAGCAGGATGGGGCCAGGGATGGATAATTCACCCCTCCACTTT. It is translated as CASRMGPGMDNSPLHF.